What follows are 14 T cell receptor beta chains derived from one specimen sequenced in a study of blood T cell repertoires in COVID-19. Libraries were prepared by immunoSEQ multiplex PCR; TCRdb keeps only in-frame clonotypes and omits some of them. The sample lists fewer than 350,000 clones; approximately 91% were seen once. Specimen: PBMCs or T cells enriched from blood (not recorded which). The receptors originated from a woman in her thirties or forties with acute COVID-19.

This sequence joins TRBV25-1 and TRBJ1-2; D might be TRBD1 (6 bases). Trimming removed 1 base from V and 0 bases from J, with 12 bases in between. The length of the CDR3 is 16 residues. Germline lookup yields CDR1 MGHDK and CDR2 SYGVNS. CDR3 amino acids: CASSEWPTGSNYGYTF. Here the CDR3 DNA reads TGTGCCAGCAGTGAATGGCCGACAGGCTCTAACTATGGCTACACCTTC.

The CDR3 coding sequence is TGTGCCAGCTCCCCAGCTGGGGCTTCCTACGAGCAGTACTTC. Amino acid sequence: CASSPAGASYEQYF. The chain is built from TRBV18 and TRBJ2-7, with a weak D call TRBD1 (5 bases). V gave up 6 bases and J gave up 1 base, with 13 bases separating them. CDR3 length: 14 residues. Germline CDR1 is KGHSH and CDR2 is LQKENI. Full variable domain (outside the CDR3, taken from reference TRBV18 and TRBJ2-7): NAGVMQNPRHLVRRRGQEARLRCSPMKGHSHVYWYRQLPEEGLKFMVYLQKENIIDESGMPKERFSAEFPKEGPSILRIQQVVRGDSAAYFCASSPAGASYEQYFGPGTRLTVT.

A single count supports this clone. Here the CDR3 DNA reads TGTGCCAGCAGTGATGGGACTAGCGGGAGCGAAGAGACCCAGTACTTC. Amino acid sequence: CASSDGTSGSEETQYF. The chain has TRBV2 and TRBJ2-5, with 14 bases matching TRBD2. The CDR3 sequence is 16 residues long. The V gene's germline CDR1 is SNHLY and CDR2 FYNNEI. V was clipped by 3 bases and J by 3 bases; unmatched bases: 3.

The chain is built from TRBV7-2 and TRBJ1-1; D gene unclear. This CDR3 region has 16 residues. The V gene lost 5 bases and the J gene lost 0 bases, with 16 bases spanning the gap. The germline V gene has CDR1 SGHTA and CDR2 FQGNSA. CDR3 loop: CASSAQGSRMNTEAFF. The CDR3 DNA reads TGTGCCAGCAGCGCCCAAGGTAGCCGGATGAACACTGAAGCTTTCTTT.

This clone appeared a single time. This chain connects TRBV6-5 to TRBJ1-2, with 7 positions matching TRBD1. The CDR3 sequence is 15 residues long. V trimming: 1 base; J trimming: 8 bases; junction bases outside the gene matches: 10. Germline V CDR1 and CDR2: MNHEY, SVGAGI. Here the CDR3 reads CASSYLRTGPGGYTF. Written as DNA, the CDR3 is TGTGCCAGCAGTTACTTGAGGACAGGCCCGGGAGGCTACACCTTC.

This chain links TRBV4-2 with TRBJ1-1, with TRBD1 identical over 7 bases. CDR1 is LGHNA and CDR2 is YNFKEQ in the germline V gene. Trimming removed 3 bases from V and 7 bases from J; junction bases left unmatched: 5. The CDR3 is 13 residues long. The CDR3: CASSQGRDSEAFF. The CDR3 coding sequence is TGTGCCAGCAGCCAGGGTCGGGACAGTGAAGCTTTCTTT.

The V and J genes are TRBV28 and TRBJ1-1, with a weak D call TRBD1 (6 bases). V was cut by 2 bases and J by 5 bases, with 6 bases left in between. The CDR3 has 12 amino acids. Germline CDR1 and CDR2: MDHEN and SYDVKM. CDR3 residues: CASSLGQTEAFF. CDR3 in DNA: TGTGCCAGCAGTTTAGGACAGACTGAAGCTTTCTTT. Supplemented by reference TRBV28 and TRBJ1-1, the full variable domain reads DVKVTQSSRYLVKRTGEKVFLECVQDMDHENMFWYRQDPGLGLRLIYFSYDVKMKEKGDIPEGYSVSREKKERFSLILESASTNQTSMYLCASSLGQTEAFFGQGTRLTVV.

J is TRBJ2-3 and V is TRBV13; 11 nucleotides line up with TRBD2. The germline V gene encodes CDR1 PRHDT and CDR2 FYEKMQ (reference sequence). The CDR3 length is 17 residues. Trimming removed 5 bases from V and 4 bases from J; junction bases left unmatched: 11. This CDR3 is CASSIRRLAGLPDTQYF. The CDR3 DNA sequence: TGTGCCAGCAGCATCCGTAGACTAGCGGGACTGCCAGATACGCAGTATTTT.

The chain joins TRBV4-1 to TRBJ2-5; D gene unclear. CDR3 length: 13 amino acids. Trimming pared 1 base from V and 2 bases from J, leaving 5 bases between. Germline V gene data show CDR1 as MGHRA and CDR2 as YSYEKL. CDR3 in amino acids: CASSQGLQETQYF. Written as DNA, the CDR3 is TGCGCCAGCAGCCAAGGCCTACAAGAGACCCAGTACTTC.

This clone turned up a few times. This chain joins TRBV7-3 and TRBJ2-1; D remains unclear. The CDR3 is 14 amino acids. CDR1 and CDR2 (germline): SGHTA, FQGTGA. Trimming pared 4 bases from V and 7 bases from J, leaving 14 bases between. In DNA form, the CDR3 reads TGTGCCAGCAGCTCCACGGCGCAGGTTAATGAGCAGTTCTTC. Translating it yields CASSSTAQVNEQFF.

The CDR3 DNA sequence: TGTGCCAGCTCCGGAGCTAGCGGGAGGGCCCAGGTCTACAATGAGCAGTTCTTC. Its translation: CASSGASGRAQVYNEQFF. V is TRBV18 and J is TRBJ2-1; 12 positions agree with TRBD2. Germline CDR1 and CDR2: KGHSH and LQKENI. Trimming removed 6 bases from V and 3 bases from J; junction bases left unmatched: 12. This CDR3 contains 18 residues.

The CDR3 DNA sequence: TGTGCCAGCAGCTCAGGGGTACTTGGCTACACCTTC. Its translation is CASSSGVLGYTF. The gene calls are TRBV7-9 and TRBJ1-2; TRBD1 is a possible D gene (6 bases). Trimming shortened V by 4 bases and J by 7 bases, and 10 bases separated the two germline ends. Germline lookup yields CDR1 SEHNR and CDR2 FQNEAQ (reference sequence). The CDR3 length is 12 residues.

The chain carries TRBV24-1 and TRBJ2-1, with TRBD1 as a possible D gene (6 bases). Deletions cut 7 bases from V and 0 bases from J, with 12 bases between. There are 15 residues in the CDR3. Germline V gene sequence: CDR1 KGHDR, CDR2 SFDVKD. DNA of the CDR3: TGTGCCACCAGCAATACAGGGAGCTCCTACAATGAGCAGTTCTTC. Translated, it gives CATSNTGSSYNEQFF.

The chain has TRBV20-1 and TRBJ2-3, with TRBD2 matching 7 bases. Germline lookup yields CDR1 DFQATT and CDR2 SNEGSKA (reference sequence). The CDR3 sequence is 15 residues long. The V gene end was trimmed by 3 bases and the J gene end by 2 bases; junction bases not matched to a gene: 8. The chain's CDR3 is CSASVAAGDTDTQYF. The CDR3 DNA reads TGCAGTGCTAGTGTGGCCGCGGGGGACACAGATACGCAGTATTTT.